This passage covers 26 T cell receptor beta chains from one sample sequenced in a study of T cells in Graves' hyperthyroidism and ophthalmopathy. TCR beta CDR3 sequences were amplified from RNA transcripts. Carried out on the TCR CDR3, a first-round RT-PCR used the HTBI primer set. One entry per CDR3 protein, called by TCRdb with MiXCR from the multiplex PCR reads. Among some 490,000 distinct CDR3 sequences, around 15% were seen once, and the ten largest hold approximately 30%. Material: blood. The receptors were sampled from a woman in her 30s with Graves' ophthalmopathy.

There are a few counts of this clonotype. J is TRBJ2-7 and V is TRBV6-1; 7 positions agree with TRBD2. Germline CDR1 reads MNHNS; CDR2 reads SASEGT. Unmatched junction bases numbered 13, after V lost 2 bases and J lost 3 bases. The CDR3 has 17 amino acids. The CDR3 coding sequence is TGTGCCAGCAGTGAAAAACTAGCGCCTTTTTTCTTCTACGAGCAGTACTTC. Its protein is CASSEKLAPFFFYEQYF.

There are a few counts of this clonotype. This rearrangement joins TRBV2 to TRBJ1-4, with D possibly matching TRBD1 (5 bases). The germline V gene encodes CDR1 SNHLY and CDR2 FYNNEI. The V end was cut by 6 bases, the J end by 7 bases, with 6 bases between. The CDR3 consists of 11 residues. CDR3 in amino acids: CASSDSEKLFF. The CDR3 nucleotides read TGTGCCAGCAGCGACAGTGAAAAACTGTTTTTT.

Points on this clonotype: A much larger clone differs from this one at a single base, so this may be a read error. This chain links TRBV28 with TRBJ2-7, with a possible D match to TRBD2 (6 bases). The CDR3 has 15 residues. Germline values: CDR1 MDHEN, CDR2 SYDVKM. V dropped 4 bases and J dropped 3 bases, with 16 bases sitting between them. The CDR3 sequence is CASSSPRLDLYEQYF. For the CDR3, the DNA is TGTGCCAGCAGTTCCCCAAGACTAGACCTCTACGAGCAGTACTTC.

This clonotype has at least ten counts. This chain links TRBV6-2 or TRBV6-3 with TRBJ2-2; 9 positions agree with TRBD2. The V gene's germline CDR1 is MNHEY and CDR2 SVGEGT. CDR3 length: 17 residues. V trimming: 4 bases; J trimming: 5 bases; junction bases outside the gene matches: 11. As DNA, the CDR3 is TGTGCCAGCAGTTCCTCCCGACTAGCGGCCTTAACCGGGGAGCTGTTTTTT. It encodes CASSSSRLAALTGELFF.

Points on this clonotype: A single base separates this from a much larger clone, so it may be a read error. The CDR3 does not end in the conserved phenylalanine or tryptophan, so this is likely a read error. The gene calls are TRBV24-1 and TRBJ2-7, with 11 bases that match TRBD2. CDR3 length equals 18 residues. Trimming cost V 2 bases and J 4 bases; bases outside gene matches: 12. Germline V gives CDR1 KGHDR, CDR2 SFDVKD. The CDR3 here is CATSDSTPRLAGKYEQYL. The DNA of the CDR3 is TGTGCCACCAGTGATTCCACGCCTCGACTAGCGGGAAAGTACGAGCAGTACCTC.

This clonotype was counted only a few times. The V and J genes are TRBV15 and TRBJ2-7; D is perhaps TRBD2 (6 bases). From germline, CDR1 is LNHNV and CDR2 YYDKDF (reference sequence). The V gene lost 9 bases and the J gene lost 5 bases, with 23 bases spanning the gap. The CDR3 is 15 residues long. The chain's CDR3 is CATNKGDFFAHEQYF. CDR3 sequence (DNA): TGTGCCACTAACAAAGGGGACTTTTTCGCCCACGAGCAGTACTTC.

This clonotype was picked up a small number of times. The gene calls are TRBV19 and TRBJ1-1; the D is unclear. CDR3 length: 16 residues. The germline V gene has CDR1 LNHDA and CDR2 SQIVND (reference sequence). The V end lost 0 bases, the J end lost 1 base, and 12 bases lay between the germline ends. The CDR3 DNA sequence: TGTGCCAGTAGTATAGATCAGGCGGCACGGAACACTGAAGCTTTCTTT. Translated: CASSIDQAARNTEAFF.

In its sample, this clonotype was seen many times. CDR3 residues: CATSDLRKGQTQETQYF. In DNA form, the CDR3 reads TGTGCCACCAGTGATTTGAGGAAGGGGCAGACCCAAGAGACCCAGTACTTC. The rearrangement joins TRBV24-1 to TRBJ2-5, with D possibly matching TRBD1 (5 bases). Trimming left V 0 bases short and J 1 base short, with 14 bases between. Germline CDR1 reads KGHDR; CDR2 reads SFDVKD. This CDR3 has 17 amino acids.

This clonotype was observed many times. The chain couples TRBV27 to TRBJ1-6, with unresolved D. Trimming left V 0 bases short and J 14 bases short, with 11 bases between. CDR3 length: 13 residues. Per the germline V gene, CDR1 is MNHEY and CDR2 is SMNVEV (reference sequence). CDR3 sequence reads: CASSLSVSAALHF. The DNA of the CDR3 is TGTGCCAGCAGTTTATCGGTCAGCGCCGCCCTCCACTTT.

The V call is TRBV7-8, the J call TRBJ1-1, with 7 bases aligning to TRBD1. Trimming took 5 bases from V and 0 from J; bases not matched to a gene: 9. The CDR3 length is 16 residues. The germline gives CDR1 SGHVS, CDR2 FQNEAQ. CDR3 DNA sequence: TGTGCCAGCAGCCCCGACAGGGTTGGTATGAACACTGAAGCTTTCTTT. Protein: CASSPDRVGMNTEAFF.

This clonotype was counted at least ten times. This rearrangement joins TRBV11-1 to TRBJ2-7; TRBD2 agrees at 7 bases. Germline CDR1 SGHAT, CDR2 FQDESV (reference sequence). The CDR3 is 13 amino acids. J lost 6 bases, V lost 5 bases, and 7 bases had no gene match. Here the CDR3 DNA reads TGTGCCAGCAGCCAATGGGGAGGGTTCGAGCAGTACTTC. It codes for CASSQWGGFEQYF.

This clonotype showed up many times. The chain has TRBV28 and TRBJ1-4; 11 bases match TRBD1. The germline V gene has CDR1 MDHEN and CDR2 SYDVKM. This CDR3 spans 14 amino acids. Germline trimming cut 6 bases from V and 8 bases from J; bases unmatched to any gene: 5. This CDR3 is CASSLDRGREKLFF. The CDR3 DNA sequence: TGTGCCAGCAGCCTGGACAGGGGGCGGGAAAAACTGTTTTTT.

This clonotype was seen ten or more times. The V and J genes are TRBV27 and TRBJ2-1, with 15 bases aligning to TRBD2. The CDR3 loop spans 18 amino acids. The trim removed 6 bases at V and 4 bases at J, leaving 10 bases unmatched. Germline CDR1 is MNHEY and CDR2 is SMNVEV (reference sequence). DNA for the CDR3: TGTGCCAGCAGAACTGGACTAGCGGGAGGGCTCGGGTACAATGAGCAGTTCTTC. Translated: CASRTGLAGGLGYNEQFF.

This clonotype was recorded at least ten times. The chain has TRBV6-5 and TRBJ2-7; the D gene is possibly TRBD2 (6 bases). This CDR3 is 12 amino acids long. Per the germline V gene, CDR1 is MNHEY and CDR2 is SVGAGI. Between the trimmed V and J ends, which lost 0 bases and 12 bases, there was a span of 12 bases. CDR3: CASSYSGTSPYF. DNA for the CDR3: TGTGCCAGCAGTTACTCGGGGACTTCGCCGTACTTC.

A word on this clonotype: This may be a read error: a much more frequent sequence differs by one nucleotide. The V gene is TRBV24-1, the J gene TRBJ2-1; 9 nucleotides align to TRBD2. With 9 bases clipped from V and 1 base from J, the junction kept 12 bases outside the gene matches. The germline gives CDR1 KGHDR, CDR2 SFDVKD. The CDR3 totals 17 residues. CDR3 sequence reads: CATAPIAGEGSYNEQFF. CDR3 bases: TGTGCCACCGCGCCGATAGCGGGAGAGGGGTCCTACAATGAGCAGTTCTTC.

This clonotype was seen ten or more times. The chain uses TRBV7-2 and TRBJ1-5; possible D gene TRBD1, 5 bases. The CDR3 loop spans 17 amino acids. Germline V gene data show CDR1 as SGHTA and CDR2 as FQGNSA. Trimming pared 3 bases from V and 2 bases from J, leaving 17 bases between. CDR3 DNA: TGTGCCAGCAGCTTGGGCGCGTTTGCGGGGCGCAATCAGCCCCAGCATTTT. This encodes CASSLGAFAGRNQPQHF. The full variable domain, in which reference TRBV7-2 and TRBJ1-5 provide the parts outside the CDR3, is GAGVSQSPSNKVTEKGKDVELRCDPISGHTALYWYRQSLGQGLEFLIYFQGNSAPDKSGLPSDRFSAERTGGSVSTLTIQRTQQEDSAVYLCASSLGAFAGRNQPQHFGDGTRLSIL.

Turning to this clonotype: A much larger clone lies one base from this, so it may be a read error. V and J are TRBV11-2 and TRBJ2-1; D ambiguous. Looked up from germline, CDR1 is SGHAT and CDR2 is FQNNGV. The CDR3 consists of 14 residues. CDR3 sequence reads: CASSLEVPTDEQSF. DNA of the CDR3: TGTGCCAGCAGCTTAGAGGTACCCACGGATGAGCAGTCCTTC.

Only a few counts were recorded for this clonotype. The chain recombines TRBV30 with TRBJ1-5; no firm D call. Germline loops: CDR1 GTSNPN, CDR2 SVGIG (reference sequence). The germline V and J ends were trimmed by 5 bases and 3 bases, with 14 bases remaining between them. CDR3 length: 14 amino acids. CDR3 amino acids: CAWSKGADNQPQHF. The CDR3 nucleotides read TGTGCCTGGTCCAAGGGCGCGGACAATCAGCCCCAGCATTTT.

This clonotype was observed many times. The chain is built from TRBV7-2 and TRBJ2-3; maybe TRBD1 (8 bases). This CDR3 comprises 17 residues. Looked up from germline, CDR1 is SGHTA and CDR2 is FQGNSA. The V gene lost 7 bases and the J gene lost 1 base, with 21 bases spanning the gap. In DNA, the CDR3 is TGTGCCAGCACCGGAGAAAGCGGGACAGGAGGCACAGATACGCAGTATTTT. Its protein product is CASTGESGTGGTDTQYF.

The chain carries TRBV11-2 and TRBJ2-3; D is perhaps TRBD2 (6 bases). This CDR3 contains 13 residues. Germline loops: CDR1 SGHAT, CDR2 FQNNGV. V lost 5 bases and J 6 bases, leaving 12 bases between the germline ends. The DNA for the CDR3 is TGTGCCAGCAGCAATTATCTAGCGGATACGCAGTATTTT. Translating it yields CASSNYLADTQYF.

This clonotype showed up many times. The chain is built from TRBV7-8 and TRBJ2-3, with TRBD1 as a possible D gene (5 bases). V dropped 5 bases and J dropped 2 bases, with 11 bases sitting between them. The germline gives CDR1 SGHVS, CDR2 FQNEAQ. This CDR3 is 14 amino acids long. The CDR3 bases are TGTGCCAGCAGCCTCTCGACAGTCACAGATACGCAGTATTTT. This translates into CASSLSTVTDTQYF.

This chain joins TRBV19 and TRBJ2-1; 7 nucleotides align to TRBD2. With V trimmed by 3 bases and J by 7 bases, 6 bases remained unmatched. The CDR3 sequence is 14 residues long. From germline, CDR1 is LNHDA and CDR2 SQIVND (reference sequence). CDR3 DNA: TGTGCCAGTAGTATGCGGGGGATTCGGAATGAGCAGTTCTTC. Translation: CASSMRGIRNEQFF.

This clonotype was picked up a small number of times. V usage is TRBV5-1 and J usage is TRBJ2-5; 7 positions match TRBD2. Germline CDR1 is SGHRS and CDR2 is YFSETQ. Trimming took 1 base from V and 2 from J; bases not matched to a gene: 8. The CDR3 is 16 amino acids. This chain's CDR3 is CASSLMAASGQETQYF. CDR3 sequence (DNA): TGCGCCAGCAGCTTGATGGCAGCTAGCGGACAAGAGACCCAGTACTTC.

This clonotype came up a few times. The chain has TRBV5-4 and TRBJ2-3; 9 nucleotides match TRBD1. Trimming at V came to 2 bases and at J to 7 bases, leaving 11 bases not matched to a gene. This CDR3 contains 16 residues. Germline V gene data show CDR1 as SGHNT and CDR2 as YYREEE (reference sequence). CDR3: CASSFPPGQGVNTQYF. Written as DNA, the CDR3 is TGTGCCAGCAGCTTTCCCCCGGGACAGGGTGTGAATACGCAGTATTTT. The full variable domain, rest sourced from reference TRBV5-4 and TRBJ2-3, is ETGVTQSPTHLIKTRGQQVTLRCSSQSGHNTVSWYQQALGQGPQFIFQYYREEENGRGNFPPRFSGLQFPNYSSELNVNALELDDSALYLCASSFPPGQGVNTQYFGPGTRLTVL.

This chain links TRBV28 with TRBJ2-7, with D possibly matching TRBD1 (6 bases). Trimming cost V 6 bases and J 4 bases, with 28 bases left between them. This CDR3 contains 18 residues. CDR1 is MDHEN, CDR2 SYDVKM, per germline. The CDR3 coding sequence is TGTGCCAGCAGCTCCCCGTTCTTGGACAGTGGGAAGTGGTACGAGCAGTACTTC. Its protein product is CASSSPFLDSGKWYEQYF. The full variable domain, in which reference TRBV28 and TRBJ2-7 provide the parts outside the CDR3, is DVKVTQSSRYLVKRTGEKVFLECVQDMDHENMFWYRQDPGLGLRLIYFSYDVKMKEKGDIPEGYSVSREKKERFSLILESASTNQTSMYLCASSSPFLDSGKWYEQYFGPGTRLTVT.

As regards this clonotype: A read error is possible here, since a much larger clone lies one base away. This chain uses TRBV3-1 with TRBJ2-3; no clear D. The CDR3 totals 14 residues. Germline CDR1 is LGHDT and CDR2 is YNNKEL (reference sequence). As DNA, the CDR3 is TGTGCCAGCAGCCAAGATCGTAGGCCAGATACGCTGTATTTT. Translation: CASSQDRRPDTLYF.